This TCR beta chain was observed in a study of blood T cell repertoires in COVID-19. The wider study: Cohort 3 donors were reported recovered after two negative PCRs, clearance, or symptom resolution. Spain, Italy and the United States supplied samples that represented acute and convalescent COVID-19.

Individuals drawn from 24 US areas were roughly 18 to 95 years old. V lost 2 bases and J 6 bases, leaving 10 bases between the germline ends. Per germline, CDR1 KGHSH and CDR2 LQKENI. The CDR3 loop spans 14 amino acids. Clones were read by immunoSEQ multiplex PCR, and TCRdb kept only the in-frame ones, dropping some. The data show 350,000 to 400,000 clones, over 75% seen once. This TCR was recovered from a man aged 35 to 55 in a cohort exposed to, infected with or recovered from COVID-19 (not recorded which). The sequenced sample consisted of PBMCs or T cells enriched from blood (not recorded which). This chain links TRBV18 with TRBJ2-2, with D possibly TRBD2 on 6 matching bases. The CDR3 coding sequence is TGTGCCAGCTCACCAGGGACTCTCGCCGGGGAGCTGTTTTTT. This encodes CASSPGTLAGELFF. Full variable domain (missing parts from reference TRBV18 and TRBJ2-2): NAGVMQNPRHLVRRRGQEARLRCSPMKGHSHVYWYRQLPEEGLKFMVYLQKENIIDESGMPKERFSAEFPKEGPSILRIQQVVRGDSAAYFCASSPGTLAGELFFGEGSRLTVL.